This is a list of T cell receptor beta chains from one sample in a study of tumor-infiltrating lymphocytes in primary liver carcinoma. Via MiXCR, TCRdb re-called the multiplex PCR reads, giving one row per CDR3 protein. The table shows about 310,000 distinct CDR3 sequences, with 58% occurring only once. Sequenced input: peripheral blood. Every receptor here comes from a woman younger than 45 with primary liver carcinoma and hepatitis B virus infection. Each CDR3 is given with its conserved first and last residue. Each record gives: D gene, clone size, V gene, J gene, CDR3 protein, CDR3 DNA. The D gene is left open where the match is weak. Size values are once, few and many counts, or a class for expanded clones, and some rows have none.

>TRBD2|once|TRBV4-2|TRBJ2-1
CTSGGSSRSGQFF
TGTACCAGCGGCGGGAGCTCACGTTCTGGGCAGTTCTTC
>TRBD1|-|TRBV13|TRBJ2-5
CAGSPQGEDRETQYF
TGTGCCGGCAGCCCGCAGGGGGAAGACAGAGAGACCCAGTACTTC
>TRBD1|-|TRBV28|TRBJ2-7
CASSSNRGVHF
TGTGCCAGCAGTTCCAACAGGGGGGTGCACTTC
>-|-|TRBV21-1|TRBJ1-6
CASSKNGEHHNSPLHF
TGTGCCAGCAGCAAAAACGGCGAACACCATAATTCACCCCTCCACTTT
>-|many|TRBV6-5|TRBJ1-5
CASSLRGNKPQHF
TGTGCCAGCAGTCTCAGGGGCAATAAGCCCCAGCATTTT
>-|few|TRBV5-1|TRBJ2-2
CASSFGPMGDTGELFF
TGCGCCAGCAGCTTCGGACCAATGGGTGACACCGGGGAGCTGTTTTTT
>-|few|TRBV5-6|TRBJ1-2
CASSLVNRDTNYGYTF
TGTGCCAGCAGCCTCGTCAACCGGGACACGAACTATGGCTACACCTTC
>-|-|TRBV7-8|TRBJ2-2
CASSLWGGNTWELFF
TGTGCCAGCAGCTTATGGGGCGGGAACACCTGGGAGCTGTTTTTT
>TRBD1|-|TRBV4-2|TRBJ2-7
CASGQGDRAEQYF
TGTGCCAGCGGCCAAGGGGACAGGGCCGAGCAATACTTC
>-|-|TRBV13|TRBJ2-1
CASSLGSKYNEQFF
TGTGCCAGCAGCTTGGGCTCGAAGTACAATGAGCAGTTCTTC
>-|once|TRBV29-1|TRBJ1-1
CSAQVGWNTEAFF
TGCAGTGCCCAGGTGGGGTGGAACACTGAAGCTTTCTTT
>-|-|TRBV6-2/TRBV6-3|TRBJ1-1
CVSSYLGTEAFF
TGTGTCAGCAGTTACTTGGGGACTGAAGCTTTCTTT
>-|many|TRBV11-3|TRBJ2-7
CASSPEAPSEQYF
TGTGCCAGCAGCCCTGAAGCTCCCTCCGAGCAGTACTTC
>TRBD1|-|TRBV2|TRBJ2-4
CASTEMGQNIQYF
TGTGCCAGCACTGAGATGGGACAGAACATTCAGTACTTC
>TRBD2|-|TRBV11-3|TRBJ2-1
CANTTSSGRKSYNEQFF
TGTGCCAACACAACCTCTAGCGGGAGAAAATCCTACAATGAGCAGTTCTTT